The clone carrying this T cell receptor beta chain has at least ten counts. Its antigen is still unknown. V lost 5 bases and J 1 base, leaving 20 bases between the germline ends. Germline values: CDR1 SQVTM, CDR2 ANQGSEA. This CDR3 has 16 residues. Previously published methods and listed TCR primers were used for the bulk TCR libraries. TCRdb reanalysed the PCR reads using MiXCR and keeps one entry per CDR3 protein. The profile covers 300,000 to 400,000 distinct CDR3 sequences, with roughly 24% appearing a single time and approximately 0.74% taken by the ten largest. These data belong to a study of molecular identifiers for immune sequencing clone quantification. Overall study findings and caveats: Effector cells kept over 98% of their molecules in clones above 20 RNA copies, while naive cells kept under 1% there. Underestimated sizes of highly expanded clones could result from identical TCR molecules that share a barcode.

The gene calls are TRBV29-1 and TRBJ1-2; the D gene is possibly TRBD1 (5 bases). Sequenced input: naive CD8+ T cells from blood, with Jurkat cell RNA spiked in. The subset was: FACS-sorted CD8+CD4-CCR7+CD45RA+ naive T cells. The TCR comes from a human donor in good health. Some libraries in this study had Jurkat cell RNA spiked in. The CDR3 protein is CSVQNPGPGVNYGYTF. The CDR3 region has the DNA TGCAGCGTTCAAAACCCCGGCCCGGGGGTTAACTATGGCTACACCTTC.